What follows are 15 T cell receptor beta chains derived from one specimen sequenced in a study of cytomegalovirus exposure and HLA in healthy donors. PCR employed 60 Vbeta and 13 Jbeta primers. TCRdb keeps only in-frame clones here, not all; method: immunoSEQ multiplex PCR. Of around 100,000 clones listed, 65% are singletons. Sequencing input: PBMCs. These receptors all come from a man aged 30 to 39 in good health and CMV-seropositive.

This clone was detected a few times. The V gene is TRBV5-4, the J gene TRBJ2-3; 10 bases match TRBD2. Germline-derived CDR1 and CDR2 are SGHNT and YYREEE (reference sequence). With 2 bases clipped from V and 1 base from J, the junction kept 4 bases outside the gene matches. The length of the CDR3 is 16 residues. CDR3 nucleotide sequence: TGTGCCAGCAGCTTCTGGCTAGCGGGGGGCACAGATACGCAGTATTTT. It encodes CASSFWLAGGTDTQYF. Based on the CDR3 plus reference TRBV5-4 and TRBJ2-3, the full variable domain is ETGVTQSPTHLIKTRGQQVTLRCSSQSGHNTVSWYQQALGQGPQFIFQYYREEENGRGNFPPRFSGLQFPNYSSELNVNALELDDSALYLCASSFWLAGGTDTQYFGPGTRLTVL.

This chain links TRBV19 with TRBJ2-1; TRBD2 is a possible D gene (7 bases). Germline CDR1 is LNHDA and CDR2 is SQIVND (reference sequence). Trimming removed 7 bases at V and 6 bases at J, with 13 bases between. The CDR3 is 13 residues long. CDR3 region: CASMGGPGNEQFF. The CDR3, as DNA: TGTGCCAGTATGGGGGGGCCAGGCAATGAGCAGTTCTTC.

The rearrangement uses TRBV5-1 and TRBJ1-2; 9 positions agree with TRBD1. V lost 2 bases and J lost 7; bases outside the gene matches: 9. The CDR3 has 15 residues. Germline CDR1 reads SGHRS; CDR2 reads YFSETQ. CDR3 DNA: TGCGCCAGCAGCTTAGATACAGGGGGCTGGGGTGGCTACACCTTC. This encodes CASSLDTGGWGGYTF. Complete variable domain (other parts from reference TRBV5-1 and TRBJ1-2): KAGVTQTPRYLIKTRGQQVTLSCSPISGHRSVSWYQQTPGQGLQFLFEYFSETQRNKGNFPGRFSGRQFSNSRSEMNVSTLELGDSALYLCASSLDTGGWGGYTFGSGTRLTVV.

As to this clone: Sequence at one end of the junction differs from germline and may be a read error. The chain is built from TRBV7-9 and TRBJ2-2, with TRBD1 matching over 10 bases. The CDR3 runs to 19 residues. CDR1 and CDR2 from the germline V gene are SEHNR and FQNEAQ (reference sequence). This chain's CDR3 is CSSSSPLQTGGYNTGELFF. CDR3 nucleotide sequence: TGTTCCAGCAGCTCCCCCCTCCAGACAGGGGGCTACAACACCGGGGAGCTGTTTTTT. The complete variable domain, with remaining parts taken from reference TRBV7-9 and TRBJ2-2, reads DTGVSQNPRHKITKRGQNVTFRCDPISEHNRLYWYRQTLGQGPEFLTYFQNEAQLEKSRLLSDRFSAERPKGSFSTLEIQRTEQGDSAMYLCSSSSPLQTGGYNTGELFFGEGSRLTVL.

V usage is TRBV5-1 and J usage is TRBJ2-7; 9 bases agree with TRBD1. The length of the CDR3 is 14 residues. Looked up from germline, CDR1 is SGHRS and CDR2 is YFSETQ. J was trimmed by 3 bases and V by 3 bases; bases with no gene match: 4. CDR3 in amino acids: CASSWGTGNYEQYF. In DNA form, the CDR3 reads TGCGCCAGCAGCTGGGGGACAGGGAACTACGAGCAGTACTTC.

The DNA of the CDR3 is TGTGCCAGCTCACCGACTAGCCGTCGAGAGACCCAGTACTTC. This codes for CASSPTSRRETQYF. The chain carries TRBV18 and TRBJ2-5; 7 positions agree with TRBD2. CDR1 is KGHSH, CDR2 LQKENI, per germline. Trimming cost V 3 bases and J 4 bases; bases outside gene matches: 5. This CDR3 spans 14 amino acids.

The chain links TRBV18 to TRBJ2-3; D is undetermined. Germline CDR1 is KGHSH and CDR2 is LQKENI. V lost 3 bases to trimming and J lost 3 bases, with 7 bases between them. This CDR3 has 13 residues. DNA for the CDR3: TGTGCCAGCTCACCTATGCAGACAGATACGCAGTATTTT. Translated: CASSPMQTDTQYF. The full variable domain, completed using reference TRBV18 and TRBJ2-3, is NAGVMQNPRHLVRRRGQEARLRCSPMKGHSHVYWYRQLPEEGLKFMVYLQKENIIDESGMPKERFSAEFPKEGPSILRIQQVVRGDSAAYFCASSPMQTDTQYFGPGTRLTVL.

The chain employs TRBV6-5 and TRBJ1-1; tentatively, D is TRBD1 (5 bases). Trimming pared 4 bases from V and 5 bases from J, leaving 14 bases between. Germline CDR1 MNHEY, CDR2 SVGAGI. The CDR3 is 14 amino acids. The CDR3 DNA reads as TGTGCCAGCAGTTCAGGCGGGACGGGGACTGAAGCTTTCTTT. Amino acids: CASSSGGTGTEAFF.

This clone appeared a single time. V gene TRBV11-3 combines with J gene TRBJ2-7; 7 bases fit TRBD2. V lost 3 bases to trimming and J lost 5 bases; unmatched junction nucleotides: 10. Germline V lookup: CDR1 SGHNT, CDR2 YENEEA. CDR3 length: 15 residues. In DNA, the CDR3 is TGTGCCAGCAGCTTCTCAAGGACTAGGTCTCACGAGCAGTACTTC. Translated: CASSFSRTRSHEQYF.

This clone has a handful of counts. This rearrangement joins TRBV6-5 to TRBJ2-3; maybe TRBD2 (6 bases). The CDR3 runs to 14 residues. The germline CDR1 and CDR2 sequences are MNHEY and SVGAGI. Between the trimmed V and J ends, which lost 6 bases and 1 base, there was a span of 11 bases. CDR3 sequence (DNA): TGTGCCAGCAGAGCGACTAGGGGCACAGATACGCAGTATTTT. Translation gives CASRATRGTDTQYF.

V gene TRBV5-1 combines with J gene TRBJ2-7, with unresolved D. The length of the CDR3 is 14 residues. The germline gives CDR1 SGHRS, CDR2 YFSETQ. Trimming shortened V by 0 bases and J by 7 bases, and 14 bases separated the two germline ends. CDR3: CASSLAAASREQYF. In DNA, the CDR3 is TGCGCCAGCAGCTTGGCGGCAGCTAGTCGGGAGCAGTACTTC.

V and J are TRBV11-2 and TRBJ1-2, with 8 bases matching TRBD1. Germline CDR1 SGHAT, CDR2 FQNNGV. V dropped 1 base and J dropped 5; count of bases not matched to a gene: 3. This CDR3 comprises 14 residues. CDR3 DNA: TGTGCCAGCAGCTTAGTGCAGGGGGCTTATGGCTACACCTTC. This gives the protein CASSLVQGAYGYTF.

The chain couples TRBV19 to TRBJ1-5; no firm D call. This CDR3 contains 14 residues. CDR1 and CDR2 from the germline V gene are LNHDA and SQIVND (reference sequence). V was cut by 6 bases and J by 7 bases, with 16 bases left in between. The CDR3 sequence: CASSIGPERQPQHF. CDR3 sequence (DNA): TGTGCCAGTAGCATCGGGCCCGAGCGGCAGCCCCAGCATTTT.

The CDR3 is CASTYRGWNTEAFF. The CDR3 nucleotides are TGTGCCAGCACCTACAGGGGATGGAACACTGAAGCTTTCTTT. This chain connects TRBV5-6 to TRBJ1-1; 7 positions match TRBD1. The CDR3 totals 14 residues. The germline CDR1 and CDR2 sequences are SGHDT and YYEEEE. After removal of 6 bases from V and 1 base from J, the junction contained 6 bases not matched to a gene.

The chain is built from TRBV29-1 and TRBJ2-1; D unresolved. Germline CDR1 is SQVTM and CDR2 is ANQGSEA. CDR3 length equals 15 residues. Trimming removed 3 bases from V and 0 bases from J, with 12 bases in between. The CDR3 sequence is CSVDASWSSYNEQFF. Here the CDR3 DNA reads TGCAGCGTTGACGCCAGCTGGAGCTCCTACAATGAGCAGTTCTTC.